These 5 T cell receptor beta chains originate from one sample sequenced in a study of blood T cells in healthy people across ages. A second PCR, run for about 7 to 11 cycles, used a sample-barcoded 5' primer plus a J-beta primer mix. TCRdb reprocessed the 5' RACE reads with MiXCR, giving one entry per CDR3 protein. The sample holds approximately 770,000 distinct CDR3 sequences, roughly 60% seen once. Sequencing was done on a sample of blood. The receptors stem from a man between 25 and 39 years old in good health.

V is TRBV30 and J is TRBJ1-6; 9 nucleotides line up with TRBD1. V shed 5 bases and J 7 bases; nucleotides not matched to a gene: 3. Germline values: CDR1 GTSNPN, CDR2 SVGIG (reference sequence). This CDR3 has 13 residues. The CDR3 coding sequence is TGTGCCTGGGGAGACAGGGGGAATTCACCCCTCCACTTT. This gives the protein CAWGDRGNSPLHF.

This clonotype has just a few counts. The chain is built from TRBV6-2 or TRBV6-3 and TRBJ1-5; the D gene is possibly TRBD1 (5 bases). CDR1 and CDR2 (germline): MNHEY, SVGEGT. V was cut by 4 bases and J by 4 bases, with 11 bases left in between. This CDR3 spans 14 amino acids. This chain's CDR3 is CASSFGGWNQPQHF. Here the CDR3 DNA reads TGTGCCAGCAGTTTCGGGGGGTGGAATCAGCCCCAGCATTTT.

The V call is TRBV2, the J call TRBJ2-5; D is perhaps TRBD1 (6 bases). Germline V lookup: CDR1 SNHLY, CDR2 FYNNEI. CDR3 length: 12 amino acids. Trimming took 8 bases from V and 0 from J, leaving 7 bases between them. The CDR3 coding sequence is TGTGCCAGCCACAGGGACCAAGAGACCCAGTACTTC. The encoded protein is CASHRDQETQYF.

The chain couples TRBV6-5 to TRBJ2-1, with D perhaps given as TRBD1 or TRBD2 (5 bases each). Trimming shortened V by 0 bases and J by 0 bases, and 12 bases separated the two germline ends. The CDR3 contains 17 residues. CDR1 and CDR2 from the germline V gene are MNHEY and SVGAGI. Here the CDR3 reads CASSYSISGSSYNEQFF. The DNA for the CDR3 is TGTGCCAGCAGTTACTCGATCTCAGGGAGCTCCTACAATGAGCAGTTCTTC.

The chain joins TRBV20-1 to TRBJ1-6; D is unresolved. CDR1 is DFQATT, CDR2 SNEGSKA, per germline (reference sequence). V dropped 2 bases and J dropped 5 bases, with 13 bases sitting between them. The CDR3 consists of 15 residues. CDR3 protein: CSARLPGSDNSPLHF. The CDR3 nucleotides are TGCAGTGCTAGACTTCCGGGATCTGATAATTCACCCCTCCACTTT.